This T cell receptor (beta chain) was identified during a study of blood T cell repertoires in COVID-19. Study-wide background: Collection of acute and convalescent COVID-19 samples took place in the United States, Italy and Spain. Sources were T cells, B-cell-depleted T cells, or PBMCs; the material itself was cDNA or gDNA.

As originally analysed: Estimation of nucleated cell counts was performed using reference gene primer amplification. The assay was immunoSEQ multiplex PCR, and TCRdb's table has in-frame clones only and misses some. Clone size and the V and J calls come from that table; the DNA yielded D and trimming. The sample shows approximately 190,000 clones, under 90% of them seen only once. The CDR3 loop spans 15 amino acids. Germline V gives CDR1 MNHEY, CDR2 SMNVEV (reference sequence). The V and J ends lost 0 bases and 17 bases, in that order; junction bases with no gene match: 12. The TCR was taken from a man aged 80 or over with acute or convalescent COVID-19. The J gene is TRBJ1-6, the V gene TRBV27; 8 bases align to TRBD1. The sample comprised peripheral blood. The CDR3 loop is CASSLSRGTGSPVHF. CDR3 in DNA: TGTGCCAGCAGTTTATCGAGGGGGACAGGCTCCCCTGTCCACTTT.